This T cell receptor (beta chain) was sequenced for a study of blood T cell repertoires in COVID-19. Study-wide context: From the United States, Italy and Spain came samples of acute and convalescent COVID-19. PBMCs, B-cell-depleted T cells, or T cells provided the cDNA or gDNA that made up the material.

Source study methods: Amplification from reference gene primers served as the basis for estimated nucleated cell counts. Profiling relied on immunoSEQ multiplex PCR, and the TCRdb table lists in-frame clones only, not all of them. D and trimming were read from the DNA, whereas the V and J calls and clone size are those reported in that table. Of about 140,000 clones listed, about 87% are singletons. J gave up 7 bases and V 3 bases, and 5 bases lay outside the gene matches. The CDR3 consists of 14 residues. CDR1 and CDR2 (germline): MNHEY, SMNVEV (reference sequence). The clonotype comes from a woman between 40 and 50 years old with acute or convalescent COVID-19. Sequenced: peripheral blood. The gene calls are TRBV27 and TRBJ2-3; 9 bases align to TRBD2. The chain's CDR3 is CASSFVLAGNTQYF. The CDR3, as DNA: TGTGCCAGCAGTTTCGTACTAGCGGGTAATACGCAGTATTTT.